Below, 28 T cell receptor beta chains from the same sample are listed, as sequenced in a study of blood T cell repertoires in COVID-19. Repertoires were generated with immunoSEQ multiplex PCR, while TCRdb's copy carries only in-frame clones and drops some. The sample holds 250,000 or so clones, about 88% seen once. Specimen: peripheral blood. The receptor set was obtained from a woman aged 60 to 75 with acute or convalescent COVID-19.

This sequence joins TRBV19 and TRBJ1-6; unclear D gene. With 3 bases removed from V and 0 bases from J, the gap between germline ends came to 9 bases. The germline V gene has CDR1 LNHDA and CDR2 SQIVND (reference sequence). This CDR3 has 16 residues. CDR3 bases: TGTGCCAGTAGTATTGTCCTAAACTCCTATAATTCACCCCTCCACTTT. Encoded protein: CASSIVLNSYNSPLHF.

The chain combines TRBV10-3 with TRBJ2-1, with 10 bases lining up with TRBD1. There are 15 residues in the CDR3. Germline lookup yields CDR1 ENHRY and CDR2 SYGVKD. V was pared by 0 bases and J by 8 bases, with 4 bases of the junction left unmatched. The CDR3 is CAISESGTGADEQFF. CDR3 DNA sequence: TGTGCCATCAGTGAGTCCGGGACAGGGGCCGATGAGCAGTTCTTC.

This chain uses TRBV5-1 with TRBJ2-7; TRBD2 matches at 15 bases. Germline CDR1 and CDR2: SGHRS and YFSETQ. Losses at the gene ends were 0 bases for V and 7 bases for J; bases not matched to a gene: 8. There are 17 residues in the CDR3. The CDR3: CASSLDGTSGRTGEQYF. The CDR3 coding sequence is TGCGCCAGCAGCTTGGACGGGACTAGCGGGAGGACTGGTGAGCAGTACTTC.

The chain combines TRBV9 with TRBJ1-4; D uncertain. CDR1 and CDR2 from the germline V gene are SGDLS and YYNGEE. V gave up 4 bases and J gave up 5 bases, with 9 bases separating them. The CDR3 consists of 13 residues. CDR3 loop: CASSPRINEKLFF. In DNA, the CDR3 is TGTGCCAGCAGCCCGAGAATAAATGAAAAACTGTTTTTT.

The V call is TRBV24-1, the J call TRBJ2-1, with a tentative D call TRBD1 (6 bases). Trimming took off 5 bases at V and 6 bases at J, with 10 bases between the two ends. Germline V gene sequence: CDR1 KGHDR, CDR2 SFDVKD. The length of the CDR3 is 13 residues. In DNA, the CDR3 is TGTGCCACCAGTGGCCTCAGGGGCAATGAGCAGTTCTTC. Its protein product is CATSGLRGNEQFF.

The rearrangement links TRBV7-9 to TRBJ1-1, with a possible D match to TRBD1 (6 bases). Germline-derived CDR1 and CDR2 are SEHNR and FQNEAQ (reference sequence). V was cut by 1 base and J by 3 bases, with 12 bases left in between. The CDR3 has 15 amino acids. CDR3 in amino acids: CASSLVGAADTEAFF. The CDR3 nucleotides are TGTGCCAGCAGCTTAGTGGGGGCGGCCGACACTGAAGCTTTCTTT. Using reference TRBV7-9 and TRBJ1-1 for the parts outside the CDR3, the full variable domain is DTGVSQNPRHKITKRGQNVTFRCDPISEHNRLYWYRQTLGQGPEFLTYFQNEAQLEKSRLLSDRFSAERPKGSFSTLEIQRTEQGDSAMYLCASSLVGAADTEAFFGQGTRLTVV.

This clone was observed a single time. The gene calls are TRBV3-1 (or the pseudogene TRBV3-2) and TRBJ2-3, with 8 bases fitting TRBD1. V trimming: 1 base; J trimming: 0 bases; junction bases outside the gene matches: 6. Germline loops: CDR1 LGHDT, CDR2 YNNKEL (reference sequence). The CDR3 has 17 residues. In nucleotides, the CDR3 is TGTGCCAGCAGCCAAGTGTTCAGGGGGCTTAGCACAGATACGCAGTATTTT. Its translation is CASSQVFRGLSTDTQYF.

This rearrangement joins TRBV11-3 to TRBJ2-5, with D maybe TRBD2 (7 bases). The length of the CDR3 is 16 residues. Germline assignment: CDR1 SGHNT and CDR2 YENEEA. V was cut by 4 bases and J by 4 bases, with 19 bases left in between. CDR3 coding DNA: TGTGCCAGCAGCTCACACAGTATGGGGGGGCGAGAGACCCAGTACTTC. Protein sequence: CASSSHSMGGRETQYF.

This chain connects TRBV28 to TRBJ1-5, with D possibly matching TRBD1 (6 bases). CDR1 is MDHEN, CDR2 SYDVKM, per germline. The CDR3 has 15 amino acids. With 4 bases removed from V and 7 bases from J, the gap between germline ends came to 17 bases. The CDR3 coding sequence is TGTGCCAGCAGTTCCGACGCAGGGGTGTACCAGCCCCAGCATTTT. Protein sequence: CASSSDAGVYQPQHF.

A single count supports this clone. This sequence joins TRBV28 and TRBJ1-5; D remains ambiguous. The CDR3 runs 15 residues. The V end was cut by 3 bases, the J end by 2 bases, with 11 bases between. From germline, CDR1 is MDHEN and CDR2 SYDVKM. This CDR3 is CASSFNSFGNQPQHF. The CDR3 DNA reads TGTGCCAGCAGTTTCAACAGTTTCGGCAATCAGCCCCAGCATTTT.

This clone occurred once. CDR3 in DNA: TGTGCCAGCCAGTTAGGAGGGGGAAACACCATATATTTT. It codes for CASQLGGGNTIYF. The chain carries TRBV6-6 and TRBJ1-3; D ambiguous. CDR1 MNHNY and CDR2 SVGAGI come from the germline V gene (reference sequence). The CDR3 spans 13 residues. V was shortened by 8 bases and J by 4 bases, with 12 bases between the two germline ends.

V is TRBV12-5 and J is TRBJ2-1; 10 nucleotides agree with TRBD2. CDR3 length: 17 residues. Germline V CDR1 and CDR2: LGHNT, FRNRAP. V shed 8 bases, J shed 5 bases, and the junction held 15 bases outside the gene matches. The CDR3 is CASIGGLAHWINNEQFF. DNA for the CDR3: TGTGCTAGTATCGGGGGACTAGCGCATTGGATAAACAATGAGCAGTTCTTC. The variable domain in full, with the rest retrieved from reference TRBV12-5 and TRBJ2-1, is DARVTQTPRHKVTEMGQEVTMRCQPILGHNTVFWYRQTMMQGLELLAYFRNRAPLDDSGMPKDRFSAEMPDATLATLKIQPSEPRDSAVYFCASIGGLAHWINNEQFFGPGTRLTVL.

The chain joins TRBV11-2 to TRBJ2-5; D uncertain. Germline-derived CDR1 and CDR2 are SGHAT and FQNNGV. This CDR3 has 13 amino acids. V lost 5 bases and J 5 bases, leaving 12 bases between the germline ends. The CDR3 spells CASSMPPRETQYF. The CDR3 coding sequence is TGTGCCAGCAGCATGCCTCCCAGGGAGACCCAGTACTTC.

This chain connects TRBV5-1 to TRBJ2-1; TRBD1 matches at 11 bases. After removal of 3 bases from V and 4 bases from J, the junction contained 6 bases not matched to a gene. CDR1 is SGHRS and CDR2 is YFSETQ in the germline V gene. This CDR3 is 16 amino acids long. The CDR3 DNA reads as TGCGCCAGCAGCTCGGGGACAGGGGGTCAGTACAATGAGCAGTTCTTC. This encodes CASSSGTGGQYNEQFF.

The chain is built from TRBV4-1 and TRBJ2-5; D perhaps matches TRBD2 (5 bases). From germline, CDR1 is MGHRA and CDR2 YSYEKL. V was trimmed by 4 bases and J by 4 bases, leaving 13 bases between them. The CDR3 is made up of 14 amino acids. The CDR3 DNA follows: TGCGCCAGCAGCCTCCGAGGACTGATAGAGACCCAGTACTTC. It translates to CASSLRGLIETQYF.

The chain links TRBV27 to TRBJ2-2, with D unresolved. The CDR3 has 16 amino acids. The germline CDR1 and CDR2 sequences are MNHEY and SMNVEV (reference sequence). The V end was cut by 0 bases, the J end by 0 bases, with 8 bases between. CDR3 bases: TGTGCCAGCAGTTTATCGCGGAATACGAACACCGGGGAGCTGTTTTTT. Translating gives CASSLSRNTNTGELFF.

The chain joins TRBV7-9 to TRBJ2-3; TRBD2 agrees at 13 bases. The germline gives CDR1 SEHNR, CDR2 FQNEAQ (reference sequence). This CDR3 has 16 amino acids. The V gene end was trimmed by 6 bases and the J gene end by 8 bases; junction bases not matched to a gene: 11. CDR3 region: CASSSQTSGGAGTQYF. The CDR3 DNA follows: TGTGCCAGCAGTTCCCAAACTAGCGGGGGGGCGGGTACGCAGTATTTT.

This clone turned up a few times. The rearrangement links TRBV7-9 to TRBJ2-5; 13 nucleotides line up with TRBD2. The CDR3 contains 17 residues. Germline CDR1 is SEHNR and CDR2 is FQNEAQ (reference sequence). V gave up 5 bases and J gave up 1 base; unmatched junction bases: 7. CDR3: CASSAGTSGAFQETQYF. CDR3 nucleotide sequence: TGTGCCAGCAGCGCAGGGACTAGCGGGGCCTTCCAAGAGACCCAGTACTTC.

The J gene is TRBJ1-2, the V gene TRBV14; 9 bases are a match to TRBD1. Germline assignment: CDR1 SGHDN and CDR2 FVKESK. V trimming: 0 bases; J trimming: 6 bases; junction bases outside the gene matches: 8. The CDR3 runs to 16 residues. As DNA, the CDR3 is TGTGCCAGCAGCCAAGATTGGGAGCGGACAGGGGATGGCTACACCTTC. Protein sequence: CASSQDWERTGDGYTF.

The V gene is TRBV5-8, the J gene TRBJ1-2; 7 nucleotides align to TRBD1. Germline V CDR1 and CDR2: SGHTS, YDEGEE. V shed 4 bases and J 5 bases; nucleotides not matched to a gene: 11. The CDR3 length is 15 residues. CDR3 coding DNA: TGTGCCAGCAGCCTAATCGTTACAGGGGAATATGGCTACACCTTC. Translation: CASSLIVTGEYGYTF.

The J gene is TRBJ2-7, the V gene TRBV30, with a possible D match to TRBD2 (6 bases). The germline CDR1 and CDR2 sequences are GTSNPN and SVGIG (reference sequence). The V and J ends lost 3 bases and 0 bases respectively, with 15 bases between them. The CDR3 covers 15 residues. CDR3 region: CAWRPRRGSSYEQYF. Written as DNA, the CDR3 is TGTGCCTGGAGACCGCGACGGGGGAGCTCCTACGAGCAGTACTTC. Drawing the rest from reference TRBV30 and TRBJ2-7, the complete variable domain is SQTIHQWPATLVQPVGSPLSLECTVEGTSNPNLYWYRQAAGRGLQLLFYSVGIGQISSEVPQNLSASRPQDRQFILSSKKLLLSDSGFYLCAWRPRRGSSYEQYFGPGTRLTVT.

The chain links TRBV18 to TRBJ1-4; maybe TRBD1 (6 bases). This CDR3 has 15 amino acids. Per germline, CDR1 KGHSH and CDR2 LQKENI. The ends were cut back, 2 bases at V and 8 bases at J, with 15 bases in the middle. The CDR3 loop is CASSPGQSGLEKLFF. CDR3 bases: TGTGCCAGCTCACCAGGACAGTCAGGGCTCGAAAAACTGTTTTTT.

The V call is TRBV9, the J call TRBJ2-1; 7 nucleotides align to TRBD1. From germline, CDR1 is SGDLS and CDR2 YYNGEE. The CDR3 runs 12 residues. V lost 7 bases, J lost 4 bases, and 2 bases stayed unmatched. CDR3 sequence: CASRGQYNEQFF. The CDR3 nucleotides read TGTGCCAGCCGGGGACAGTACAATGAGCAGTTCTTC.

The chain is built from TRBV19 and TRBJ2-7; the match to TRBD1 covers 7 bases. Germline CDR1 and CDR2: LNHDA and SQIVND (reference sequence). J lost 1 base, V lost 3 bases, and 6 bases had no gene match. The CDR3 is made up of 15 amino acids. The CDR3 DNA reads TGTGCCAGTAGTATGAACAGGGGAAGATCCTACGAGCAGTACTTC. This encodes CASSMNRGRSYEQYF.

The chain recombines TRBV5-4 with TRBJ2-3; 8 bases agree with TRBD2. J lost 0 bases, V lost 2 bases, and 8 bases had no gene match. Germline V gene data show CDR1 as SGHNT and CDR2 as YYREEE (reference sequence). The CDR3 contains 17 residues. Written as DNA, the CDR3 is TGTGCCAGCAGCTTCGGTCTGTCTAGCGGGAGCACAGATACGCAGTATTTT. Protein product: CASSFGLSSGSTDTQYF.

V usage is TRBV20-1 and J usage is TRBJ1-4; no clear D. V gave up 6 bases and J gave up 10 bases, with 12 bases separating them. This CDR3 region has 11 residues. CDR1 is DFQATT, CDR2 SNEGSKA, per germline (reference sequence). The CDR3 region is CSAPEGGKLFF. The CDR3, as DNA: TGCAGTGCACCCGAAGGCGGAAAACTGTTTTTT.

The chain joins TRBV29-1 to TRBJ2-2; 14 bases line up with TRBD2. Per the germline V gene, CDR1 is SQVTM and CDR2 is ANQGSEA. The CDR3 has 15 residues. V shed 7 bases and J 2 bases; nucleotides not matched to a gene: 3. This CDR3 reads CSGGLAGGNTGELFF. CDR3 coding DNA: TGCAGCGGAGGACTAGCGGGGGGTAACACCGGGGAGCTGTTTTTT.

V gene TRBV5-8 combines with J gene TRBJ2-7; no reliable D call. Germline lookup yields CDR1 SGHTS and CDR2 YDEGEE. V lost 3 bases and J lost 6, with 7 bases in between. This CDR3 region has 11 residues. DNA of the CDR3: TGTGCCAGCAGCTCCCTCTTCGAGCAGTACTTC. Protein sequence: CASSSLFEQYF.